Listed below are T cell receptor beta chains from one sample, sequenced in a study of neurological immune-mediated disorders. TCRdb used MiXCR to reprocess the 5' RACE reads, holding one entry per CDR3 protein. The sample lists 31,000 or so distinct CDR3 sequences, roughly 14% occurring once. The sequenced material came from CD4+ T cells from blood. The receptors originated from a female donor with HTLV-1-associated myelopathy (HAM/TSP). CDR3s leave out the opening cysteine and the closing phenylalanine or tryptophan.

V gene | CDR3 protein
TRBV20-1 | SAARGTGDTDTQY
TRBV29-1 | SVVRTSGGANTGELF
TRBV3-1 | ASSQGLGIQGSGGELF
TRBV7-3 | ASSPNPTGRRAF
TRBV7-2 | ASSVRGDYYTGELF
TRBV7-2 | ASSSNQSGTEAF
TRBV15 | ATSRDLSTKNIQY
TRBV5-5 | ASSLGQASYEQY
TRBV20-1 | SASGGPNDEQF
TRBV7-2 | ASGKGALYEQY
TRBV20-1 | SASGTGDSNQPQH
TRBV12-3/TRBV12-4 | ASSWEGEPLH
TRBV20-1 | SGDDRANYNEQF
TRBV3-1 | ASSQVWVWVQETQY
TRBV14 | ASSPEQGGFYGYT